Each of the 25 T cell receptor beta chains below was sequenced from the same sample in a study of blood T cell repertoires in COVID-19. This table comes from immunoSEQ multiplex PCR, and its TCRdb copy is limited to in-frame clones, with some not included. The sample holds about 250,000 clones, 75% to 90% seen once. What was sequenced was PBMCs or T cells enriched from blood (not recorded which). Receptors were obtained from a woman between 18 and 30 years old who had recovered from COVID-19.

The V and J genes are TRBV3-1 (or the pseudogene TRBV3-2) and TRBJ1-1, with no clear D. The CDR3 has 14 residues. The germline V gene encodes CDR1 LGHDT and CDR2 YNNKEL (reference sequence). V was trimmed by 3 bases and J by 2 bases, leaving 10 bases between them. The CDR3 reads CASSHLPTNTEAFF. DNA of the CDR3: TGTGCCAGCAGCCACCTACCGACTAACACTGAAGCTTTCTTT.

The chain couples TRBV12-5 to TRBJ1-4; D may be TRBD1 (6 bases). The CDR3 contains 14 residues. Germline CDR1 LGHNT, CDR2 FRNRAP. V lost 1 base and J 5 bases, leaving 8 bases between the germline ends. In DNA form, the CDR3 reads TGTGCTAGTGGTTTGGGGACAGAGAATGAAAAACTGTTTTTT. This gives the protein CASGLGTENEKLFF.

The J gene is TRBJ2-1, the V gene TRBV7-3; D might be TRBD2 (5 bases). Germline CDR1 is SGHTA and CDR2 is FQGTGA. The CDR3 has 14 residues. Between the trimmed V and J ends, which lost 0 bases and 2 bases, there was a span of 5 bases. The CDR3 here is CASSLTGTYNEQFF. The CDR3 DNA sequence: TGTGCCAGCAGCTTAACCGGGACCTACAATGAGCAGTTCTTC.

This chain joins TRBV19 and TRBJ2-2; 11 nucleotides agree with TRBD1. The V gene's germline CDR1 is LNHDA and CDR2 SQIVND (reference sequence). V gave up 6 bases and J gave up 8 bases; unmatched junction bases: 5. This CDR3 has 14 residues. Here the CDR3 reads CASRRTGGNGELFF. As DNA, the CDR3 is TGTGCCAGTAGGAGGACAGGGGGCAATGGGGAGCTGTTTTTT. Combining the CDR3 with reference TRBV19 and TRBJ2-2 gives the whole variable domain DGGITQSPKYLFRKEGQNVTLSCEQNLNHDAMYWYRQDPGQGLRLIYYSQIVNDFQKGDIAEGYSVSREKKESFPLTVTSAQKNPTAFYLCASRRTGGNGELFFGEGSRLTVL.

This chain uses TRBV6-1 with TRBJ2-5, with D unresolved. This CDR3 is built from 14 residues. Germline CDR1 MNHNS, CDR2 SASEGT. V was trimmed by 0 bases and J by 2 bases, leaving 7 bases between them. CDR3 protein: CASSEASHQETQYF. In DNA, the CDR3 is TGTGCCAGCAGTGAAGCTTCACATCAAGAGACCCAGTACTTC.

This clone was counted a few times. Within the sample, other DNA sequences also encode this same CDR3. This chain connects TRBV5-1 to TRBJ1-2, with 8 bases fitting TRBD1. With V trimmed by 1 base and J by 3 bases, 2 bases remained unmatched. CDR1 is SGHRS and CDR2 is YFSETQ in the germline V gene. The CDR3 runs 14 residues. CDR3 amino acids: CASSLLTGDYGYTF. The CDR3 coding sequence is TGCGCCAGCAGCTTGCTGACAGGGGACTATGGCTACACCTTC. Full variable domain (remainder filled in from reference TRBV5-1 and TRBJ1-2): KAGVTQTPRYLIKTRGQQVTLSCSPISGHRSVSWYQQTPGQGLQFLFEYFSETQRNKGNFPGRFSGRQFSNSRSEMNVSTLELGDSALYLCASSLLTGDYGYTFGSGTRLTVV.

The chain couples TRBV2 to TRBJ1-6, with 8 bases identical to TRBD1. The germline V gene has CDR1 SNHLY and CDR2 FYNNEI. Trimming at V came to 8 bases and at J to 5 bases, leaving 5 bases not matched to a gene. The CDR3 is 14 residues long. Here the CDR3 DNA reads TGTGCCAGCGGAGGACAGGGAAATAATTCACCCCTCCACTTT. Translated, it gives CASGGQGNNSPLHF.

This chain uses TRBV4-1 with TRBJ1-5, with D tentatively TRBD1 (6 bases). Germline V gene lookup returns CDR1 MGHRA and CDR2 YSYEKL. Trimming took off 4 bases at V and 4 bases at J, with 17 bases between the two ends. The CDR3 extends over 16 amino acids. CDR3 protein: CASSLSSGTPNQPQHF. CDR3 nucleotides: TGCGCCAGCAGCCTTTCCTCCGGGACACCAAATCAGCCCCAGCATTTT.

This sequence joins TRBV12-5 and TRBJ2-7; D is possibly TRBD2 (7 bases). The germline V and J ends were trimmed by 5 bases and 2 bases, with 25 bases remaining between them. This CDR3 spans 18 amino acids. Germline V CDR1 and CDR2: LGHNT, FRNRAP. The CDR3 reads CASGPEDWGRGITYEQYF. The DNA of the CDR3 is TGTGCTAGTGGTCCCGAAGATTGGGGGCGGGGGATTACCTACGAGCAGTACTTC.

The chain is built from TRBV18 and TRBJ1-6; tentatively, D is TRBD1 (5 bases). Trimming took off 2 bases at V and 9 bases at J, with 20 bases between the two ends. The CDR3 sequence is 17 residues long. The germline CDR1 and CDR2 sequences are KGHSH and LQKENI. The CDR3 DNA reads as TGTGCCAGCTCACCAACAACCAGGGTCCCCATCCCTTCACCCCTCCACTTT. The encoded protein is CASSPTTRVPIPSPLHF.

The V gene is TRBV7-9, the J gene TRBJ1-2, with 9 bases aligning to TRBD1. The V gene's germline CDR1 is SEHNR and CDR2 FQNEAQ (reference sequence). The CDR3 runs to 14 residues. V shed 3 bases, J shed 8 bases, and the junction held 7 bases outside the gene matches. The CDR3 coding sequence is TGTGCCAGCAGCTTCCTGGGACAGGGCGAAGGCTACACCTTC. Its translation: CASSFLGQGEGYTF.

The CDR3, as DNA: TGTGCCTGGAGTGTAGCCGTGTCAGGAGGGAATTCACCCCTCCACTTT. Amino acid sequence: CAWSVAVSGGNSPLHF. The chain couples TRBV30 to TRBJ1-6; D is undetermined. CDR1 is GTSNPN and CDR2 is SVGIG in the germline V gene (reference sequence). The V and J ends lost 0 bases and 7 bases respectively, with 16 bases between them. This CDR3 is 16 amino acids long.

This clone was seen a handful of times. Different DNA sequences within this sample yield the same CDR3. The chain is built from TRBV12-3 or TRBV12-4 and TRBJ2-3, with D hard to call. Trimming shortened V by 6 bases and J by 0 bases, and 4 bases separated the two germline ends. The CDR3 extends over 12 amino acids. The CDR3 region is CASSLSTDTQYF. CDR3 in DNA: TGTGCCAGCAGCCTGAGCACAGATACGCAGTATTTT.

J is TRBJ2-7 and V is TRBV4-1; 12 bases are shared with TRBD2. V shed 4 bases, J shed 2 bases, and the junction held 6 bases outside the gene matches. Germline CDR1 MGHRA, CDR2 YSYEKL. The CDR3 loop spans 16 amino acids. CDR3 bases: TGCGCCAGCAGCCCTGGACTAGCGGGAATGACCTACGAGCAGTACTTC. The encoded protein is CASSPGLAGMTYEQYF.

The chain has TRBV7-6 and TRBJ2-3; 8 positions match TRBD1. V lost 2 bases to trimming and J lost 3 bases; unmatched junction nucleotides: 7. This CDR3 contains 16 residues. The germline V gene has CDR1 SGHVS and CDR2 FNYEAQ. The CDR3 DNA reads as TGTGCCAGCAGCTTACGGACAGGGCGAGGGACAGATACGCAGTATTTT. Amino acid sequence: CASSLRTGRGTDTQYF.

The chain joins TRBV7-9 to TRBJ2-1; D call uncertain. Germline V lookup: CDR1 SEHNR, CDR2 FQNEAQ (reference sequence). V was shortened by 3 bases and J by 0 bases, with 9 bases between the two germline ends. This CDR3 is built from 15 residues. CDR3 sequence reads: CASSLPTVSYNEQFF. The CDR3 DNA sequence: TGTGCCAGCAGCTTGCCCACAGTCTCCTACAATGAGCAGTTCTTC.

The CDR3 sequence is CASQPRTSQSEQYF. CDR3 coding DNA: TGCGCCAGTCAGCCTAGGACATCCCAATCCGAGCAGTACTTC. This chain connects TRBV5-1 to TRBJ2-7, with D perhaps TRBD1 (5 bases). Per germline, CDR1 SGHRS and CDR2 YFSETQ. The CDR3 runs to 14 residues. V lost 8 bases and J lost 6, with 21 bases in between.

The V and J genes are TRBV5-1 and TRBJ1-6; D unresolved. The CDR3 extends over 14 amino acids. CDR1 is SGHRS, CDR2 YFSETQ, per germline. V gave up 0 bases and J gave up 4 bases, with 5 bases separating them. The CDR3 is CASSLERYNSPLHF. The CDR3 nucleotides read TGCGCCAGCAGCTTGGAGCGGTATAATTCACCCCTCCACTTT.

In DNA, the CDR3 is TGTGCCAGCTCACCACCGACATCGACTGGGGCCAACGTCCTGACTTTC. Its protein product is CASSPPTSTGANVLTF. This chain links TRBV18 with TRBJ2-6; D uncertain. This CDR3 comprises 16 residues. Trimming removed 0 bases from V and 2 bases from J, with 8 bases in between. Germline CDR1 KGHSH, CDR2 LQKENI.

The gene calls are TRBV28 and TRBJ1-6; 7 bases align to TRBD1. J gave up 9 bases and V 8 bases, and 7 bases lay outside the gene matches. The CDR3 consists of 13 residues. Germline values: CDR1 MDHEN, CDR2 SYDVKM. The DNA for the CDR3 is TGTGCCAGCGGTGGGACAGAAGTTTCACCCCTCCACTTT. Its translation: CASGGTEVSPLHF.

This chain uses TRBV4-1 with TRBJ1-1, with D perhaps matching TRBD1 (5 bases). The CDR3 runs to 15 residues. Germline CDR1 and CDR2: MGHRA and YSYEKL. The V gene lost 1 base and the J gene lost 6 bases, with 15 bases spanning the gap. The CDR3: CASSQAALGEAEAFF. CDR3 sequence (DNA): TGCGCCAGCAGCCAAGCGGCCTTGGGGGAGGCTGAAGCTTTCTTT.

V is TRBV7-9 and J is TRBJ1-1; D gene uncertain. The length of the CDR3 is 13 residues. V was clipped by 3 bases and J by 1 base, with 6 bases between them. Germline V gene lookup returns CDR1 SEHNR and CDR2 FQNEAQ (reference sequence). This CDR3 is CASSFVENTEAFF. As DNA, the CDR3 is TGTGCCAGCAGCTTTGTAGAGAACACTGAAGCTTTCTTT.

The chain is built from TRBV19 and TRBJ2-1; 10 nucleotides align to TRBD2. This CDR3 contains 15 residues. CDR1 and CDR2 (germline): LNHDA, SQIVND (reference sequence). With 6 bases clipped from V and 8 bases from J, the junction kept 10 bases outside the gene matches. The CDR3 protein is CASSPSGGAVDEQFF. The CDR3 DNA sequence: TGTGCCAGTAGCCCGAGCGGGGGGGCCGTCGATGAGCAGTTCTTC.

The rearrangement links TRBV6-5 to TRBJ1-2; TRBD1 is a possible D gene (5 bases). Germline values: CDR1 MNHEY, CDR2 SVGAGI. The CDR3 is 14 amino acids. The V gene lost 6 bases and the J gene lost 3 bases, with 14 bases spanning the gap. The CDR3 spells CASSHLGAHYGYTF. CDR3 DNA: TGTGCCAGCAGCCATTTAGGGGCGCACTATGGCTACACCTTC.

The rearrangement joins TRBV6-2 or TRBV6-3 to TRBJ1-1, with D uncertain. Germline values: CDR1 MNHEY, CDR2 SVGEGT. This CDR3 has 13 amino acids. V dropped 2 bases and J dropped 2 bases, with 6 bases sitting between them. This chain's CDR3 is CASSYGGNTEAFF. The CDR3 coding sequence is TGTGCCAGCAGTTACGGAGGTAACACTGAAGCTTTCTTT.